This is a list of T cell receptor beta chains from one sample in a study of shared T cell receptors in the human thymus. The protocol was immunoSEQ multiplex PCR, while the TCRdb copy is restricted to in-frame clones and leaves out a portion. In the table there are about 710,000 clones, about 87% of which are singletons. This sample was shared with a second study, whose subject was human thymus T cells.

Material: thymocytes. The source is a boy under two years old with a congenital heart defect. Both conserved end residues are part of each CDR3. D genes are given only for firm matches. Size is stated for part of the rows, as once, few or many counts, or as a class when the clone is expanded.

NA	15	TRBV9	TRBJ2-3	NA	CASSGPTGSTDTQYF	TGTGCCAGCAGCGGACCGACAGGATCCACAGATACGCAGTATTTT
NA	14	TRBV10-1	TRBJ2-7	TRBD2	CASQPGASGSEQYF	TGCGCCAGCCAACCTGGGGCTAGCGGGAGTGAGCAGTACTTC
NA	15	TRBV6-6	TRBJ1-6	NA	CASSYSTAIRSPLHF	TGTGCCAGCAGTTACTCGACAGCCATACGATCACCCCTCCACTTT
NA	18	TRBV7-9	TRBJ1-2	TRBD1	CASSLEAGGETEEYGYTF	TGTGCCAGCAGCTTAGAGGCAGGGGGCGAAACTGAAGAGTATGGCTACACCTTC
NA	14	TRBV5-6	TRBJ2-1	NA	CASSSPSGGYEQFF	TGTGCCAGCAGCTCGCCCTCGGGGGGCTATGAGCAGTTCTTC
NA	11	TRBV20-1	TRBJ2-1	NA	CSAPSHNEQFF	TGCAGTGCCCCTAGCCACAATGAGCAGTTCTTC
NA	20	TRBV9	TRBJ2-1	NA	CASSVVLGQPATISYNEQFF	TGTGCCAGCAGCGTCGTTCTTGGACAGCCAGCCACCATATCCTACAATGAGCAGTTCTTC
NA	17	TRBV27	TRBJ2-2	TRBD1	CASSPTPRQGDTGELFF	TGTGCCAGCAGTCCTACCCCCCGACAGGGGGACACCGGGGAGCTGTTTTTT
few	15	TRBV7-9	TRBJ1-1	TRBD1	CASSNRGGEYTEAFF	TGTGCCAGCAGCAACAGGGGTGGGGAGTACACTGAAGCTTTCTTT
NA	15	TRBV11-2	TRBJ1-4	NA	CASSLETTTNEKLFF	TGTGCCAGCAGCTTAGAGACAACAACTAATGAAAAACTGTTTTTT
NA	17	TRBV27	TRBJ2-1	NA	CASRLMLRDTPYNEQFF	TGTGCCAGCAGATTAATGTTGAGGGACACCCCATACAATGAGCAGTTCTTC
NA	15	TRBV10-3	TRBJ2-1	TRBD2	CAISGGLAGEGEQFF	TGTGCCATCAGTGGAGGACTAGCGGGAGAGGGTGAGCAGTTCTTC
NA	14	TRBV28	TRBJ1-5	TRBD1	CASRLTGAGQPQHF	TGTGCCAGCAGACTTACAGGGGCGGGTCAGCCCCAGCATTTT
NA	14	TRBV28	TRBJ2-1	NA	CASSDSLSRNEQFF	TGTGCCAGCAGCGACAGCCTAAGTCGGAATGAGCAGTTCTTC
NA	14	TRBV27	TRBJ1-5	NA	CASSLSLSNQPQHF	TGTGCCAGCAGTTTATCCCTCAGCAATCAGCCCCAGCATTTT
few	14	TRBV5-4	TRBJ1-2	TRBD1	CASTDGQGLFGYTF	TGTGCCAGCACCGACGGACAGGGCCTCTTTGGCTACACCTTC
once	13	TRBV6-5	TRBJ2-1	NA	CASSYDNVEGEFF	TGTGCCAGCAGTTACGATAATGTGGAAGGGGAGTTCTTC
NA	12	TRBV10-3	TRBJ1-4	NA	CAISGGDEKLFF	TGTGCCATCTCGGGGGGGGATGAAAAACTGTTTTTT
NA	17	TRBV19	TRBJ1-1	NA	CASSIGAADIQNTEAFF	TGTGCCAGTAGTATAGGGGCAGCAGATATACAGAACACTGAAGCTTTCTTT
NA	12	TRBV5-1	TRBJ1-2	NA	CASWDKRYGYTF	TGCGCCAGTTGGGACAAGCGCTATGGCTACACCTTC
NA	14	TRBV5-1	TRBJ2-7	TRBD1	CASSFGTGVHEQYF	TGCGCCAGCAGCTTCGGGACAGGGGTACACGAGCAGTACTTC
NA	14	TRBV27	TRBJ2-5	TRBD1	CASSITGGRVTQYF	TGTGCCAGCAGTATAACAGGGGGCAGGGTGACCCAGTACTTC
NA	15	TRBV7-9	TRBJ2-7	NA	CASSPRRDSYYEQYF	TGTGCCAGCAGCCCGCGCCGGGACTCATACTACGAGCAGTACTTC
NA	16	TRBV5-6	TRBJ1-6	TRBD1	CASSGGPDRANSPLHF	TGTGCCAGCAGTGGGGGGCCAGACAGGGCTAATTCACCCCTCCACTTT
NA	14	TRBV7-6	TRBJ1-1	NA	CASSLATRGTEAFF	TGTGCCAGCAGCTTAGCAACTCGGGGCACTGAAGCTTTCTTT
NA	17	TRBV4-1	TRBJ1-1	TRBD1	CASSLGTGGTMNTEAFF	TGCGCCAGCAGCCTGGGGACAGGGGGCACCATGAACACTGAAGCTTTCTTT
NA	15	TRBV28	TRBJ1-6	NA	CASSFSNSRNSPLHF	TGTGCCAGCAGTTTCTCGAACAGCCGTAATTCACCCCTCCACTTT
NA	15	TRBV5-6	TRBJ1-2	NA	CASSFRSGVTGGYTF	TGTGCCAGCAGCTTTAGGTCGGGGGTTACTGGGGGCTACACCTTC
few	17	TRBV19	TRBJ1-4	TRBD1	CASSIPLPGQGGEKLFF	TGTGCCAGTAGTATCCCTTTACCGGGACAGGGGGGTGAAAAACTGTTTTTT
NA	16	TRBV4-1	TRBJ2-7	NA	CASSQVYRQVPYEQYF	TGCGCCAGCAGCCAAGTCTATAGGCAGGTCCCATACGAGCAGTACTTC
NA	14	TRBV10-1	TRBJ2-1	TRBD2	CASSEASGNNEQFF	TGCGCCAGCAGTGAGGCTAGCGGAAACAATGAGCAGTTCTTC
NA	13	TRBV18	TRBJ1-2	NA	CASSPEGADGYTF	TGTGCCAGCTCACCGGAGGGCGCAGATGGCTACACCTTC
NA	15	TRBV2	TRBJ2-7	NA	CASSDFPGLIDEQYF	TGTGCCAGCAGTGATTTCCCGGGATTGATTGACGAGCAGTACTTC
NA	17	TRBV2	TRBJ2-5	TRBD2	CARGGRDLAGAEETQYF	TGTGCCAGAGGAGGCAGGGACCTAGCGGGAGCGGAAGAGACCCAGTACTTC
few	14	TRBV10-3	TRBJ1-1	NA	CAISEGQRNTEAFF	TGTGCCATCAGTGAAGGACAGAGAAACACTGAAGCTTTCTTT
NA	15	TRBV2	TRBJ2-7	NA	CASPPRTRHTYEQYF	TGTGCCAGCCCCCCCCGGACTCGCCACACCTACGAGCAGTACTTC
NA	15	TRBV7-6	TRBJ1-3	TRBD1	CASSSWDRLGNTIYF	TGTGCCAGCAGCTCTTGGGACAGGCTAGGAAACACCATATATTTT
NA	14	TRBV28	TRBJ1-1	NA	CASSPRGLNTEAFF	TGTGCCAGCAGCCCGCGAGGCCTGAACACTGAAGCTTTCTTT
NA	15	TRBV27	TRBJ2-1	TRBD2	CASAGLAGGGNEQFF	TGTGCCAGCGCAGGTCTAGCGGGAGGTGGAAATGAGCAGTTCTTC
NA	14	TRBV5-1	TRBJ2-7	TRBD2	CASSFREGLCEQYF	TGCGCCAGCAGCTTCAGGGAGGGCCTCTGCGAGCAGTACTTC
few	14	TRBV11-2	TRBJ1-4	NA	CASSFSKTNEKLFF	TGTGCCAGCAGCTTTAGTAAAACTAATGAAAAACTGTTTTTT
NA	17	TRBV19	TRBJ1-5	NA	CASSIGDRGISNQPQHF	TGTGCCAGTAGTATAGGTGATAGGGGGATTAGCAATCAGCCCCAGCATTTT